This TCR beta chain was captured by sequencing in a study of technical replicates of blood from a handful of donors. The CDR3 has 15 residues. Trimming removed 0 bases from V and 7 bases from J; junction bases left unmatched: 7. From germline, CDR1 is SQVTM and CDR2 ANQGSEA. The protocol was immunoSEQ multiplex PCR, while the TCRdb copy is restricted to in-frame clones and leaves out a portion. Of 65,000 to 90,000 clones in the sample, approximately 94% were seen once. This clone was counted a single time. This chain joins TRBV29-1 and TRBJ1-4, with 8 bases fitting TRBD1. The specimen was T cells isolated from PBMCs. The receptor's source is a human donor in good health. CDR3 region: CSVEDLEQGGEKLFF. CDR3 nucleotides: TGCAGCGTTGAAGATCTTGAACAGGGGGGTGAAAAACTGTTTTTT.